One and the same sample provided the 16 T cell receptor beta chains below, sequenced in a study of CD8 T cells in Susac syndrome. Random hexamers were used to reverse transcribe roughly 0.5 to 1 ug of RNA. One entry per CDR3 protein results from TCRdb running MiXCR on the immunoSEQ multiplex PCR reads. The sample shows approximately 190,000 distinct CDR3 sequences, roughly nine tenths of them seen only once. Sequencing was done on a sample of CD4+ T cells from PBMCs. These receptors were obtained from a human donor with Susac syndrome.

The chain carries TRBV20-1 and TRBJ2-1; TRBD2 matches at 9 bases. The CDR3 extends over 17 amino acids. The V segment lost 0 bases and the J segment 4 bases; nucleotides outside the gene matches: 10. Germline loops: CDR1 DFQATT, CDR2 SNEGSKA (reference sequence). Written as DNA, the CDR3 is TGCAGTGCTAGAGATTCTGGCGGGAGGGCGGGTTACAATGAGCAGTTCTTC. Protein product: CSARDSGGRAGYNEQFF.

This clonotype was seen a single time. The rearrangement links TRBV11-2 to TRBJ2-7; 7 bases match TRBD2. In germline, CDR1 is SGHAT, CDR2 FQNNGV. This CDR3 region has 21 residues. The V segment lost 2 bases and the J segment 2 bases; nucleotides outside the gene matches: 24. CDR3 DNA: TGTGCCAGCAGCTTAAGATTTGCGGTTGCAGGCGGGGGATACCTACCCTACGAGCAGTACTTC. Protein: CASSLRFAVAGGGYLPYEQYF.

V and J are TRBV7-8 and TRBJ2-6; D is uncertain. CDR3 length: 16 amino acids. Germline V CDR1 and CDR2: SGHVS, FQNEAQ. Deletions cut 5 bases from V and 0 bases from J, with 11 bases between. The CDR3 DNA reads TGTGCCAGCAGCGGGCAGGCCCTCTCTGGGGCCAACGTCCTGACTTTC. Encoded protein: CASSGQALSGANVLTF.

This chain joins TRBV19 and TRBJ2-7; D is uncertain. This CDR3 is built from 13 residues. Germline CDR1 LNHDA, CDR2 SQIVND (reference sequence). V lost 4 bases to trimming and J lost 2 bases, with 9 bases between them. The CDR3 DNA is TGTGCCAGTAGTAATGACGGAACCTACGAGCAGTACTTC. Encoded protein: CASSNDGTYEQYF.

The chain's CDR3 is CASSPQMGTSGAGELFF. Here the CDR3 DNA reads TGTGCCAGCAGCCCCCAAATGGGGACATCGGGGGCCGGGGAGCTGTTTTTT. This chain links TRBV11-3 with TRBJ2-2; the D call may be TRBD1 or TRBD2 (6 bases each). This CDR3 comprises 17 residues. Germline V gene lookup returns CDR1 SGHNT and CDR2 YENEEA. Trimming shortened V by 5 bases and J by 6 bases, and 22 bases separated the two germline ends.

CDR3 sequence (DNA): TGCGCCAGCAGCTTGGGGACCGGGACAGGGACGGGCGAGCAGTACTTC. This codes for CASSLGTGTGTGEQYF. This sequence joins TRBV5-1 and TRBJ2-7; 9 positions match TRBD1. CDR3 length equals 16 residues. CDR1 is SGHRS and CDR2 is YFSETQ in the germline V gene. With 0 bases clipped from V and 6 bases from J, the junction kept 10 bases outside the gene matches.

The chain is built from TRBV5-1 and TRBJ2-1; 11 positions match TRBD2. The CDR3 is 15 amino acids. Per germline, CDR1 SGHRS and CDR2 YFSETQ. Germline trimming cut 6 bases from V and 7 bases from J; bases unmatched to any gene: 9. The CDR3 protein is CASTLAGGLGNEQFF. The CDR3 nucleotides read TGCGCCAGCACCTTAGCGGGGGGGCTGGGGAATGAGCAGTTCTTC.

The chain is built from TRBV7-2 and TRBJ2-1; 11 bases are shared with TRBD2. Germline-derived CDR1 and CDR2 are SGHTA and FQGNSA. This CDR3 spans 16 amino acids. The junction had 5 bases not matched to a gene; V was cut back by 5 bases and J by 2 bases. The CDR3 bases are TGTGCCAGCAGCCTTAGCGGGGGGGTAGCCTACAATGAGCAGTTCTTC. It is translated as CASSLSGGVAYNEQFF.

The chain uses TRBV5-1 and TRBJ2-5; no clear D gene. Trimming shortened V by 4 bases and J by 5 bases, and 9 bases separated the two germline ends. The CDR3 contains 12 residues. The germline CDR1 and CDR2 sequences are SGHRS and YFSETQ. DNA for the CDR3: TGCGCCAGCAGCGCAGATATGGAGACCCAGTACTTC. Translated: CASSADMETQYF.

This chain connects TRBV19 to TRBJ1-5, with 9 bases that match TRBD1. J was trimmed by 2 bases and V by 7 bases; bases with no gene match: 6. CDR3 size: 15 residues. From germline, CDR1 is LNHDA and CDR2 SQIVND (reference sequence). The CDR3 coding sequence is TGTGCCAGTAATACAGGGGGCGTCGGCAATCAGCCCCAGCATTTT. Protein product: CASNTGGVGNQPQHF.

The V call is TRBV18, the J call TRBJ1-4, with D uncertain. The CDR3 extends over 15 amino acids. V was cut by 1 base and J by 5 bases, with 11 bases left in between. CDR1 and CDR2 (germline): KGHSH, LQKENI. The CDR3 loop reads CASSPRGQPNEKLFF. DNA for the CDR3: TGTGCCAGCTCACCACGCGGTCAGCCGAATGAAAAACTGTTTTTT. The full variable domain, rest sourced from reference TRBV18 and TRBJ1-4, is NAGVMQNPRHLVRRRGQEARLRCSPMKGHSHVYWYRQLPEEGLKFMVYLQKENIIDESGMPKERFSAEFPKEGPSILRIQQVVRGDSAAYFCASSPRGQPNEKLFFGSGTQLSVL.

The chain is built from TRBV7-2 and TRBJ1-3, with D uncertain. CDR1 and CDR2 from the germline V gene are SGHTA and FQGNSA. The CDR3 covers 14 residues. The ends were cut back, 2 bases at V and 6 bases at J, with 11 bases in the middle. DNA of the CDR3: TGTGCCAGCAGCTTAAAAGGGCTGGCAAACACCATATATTTT. This encodes CASSLKGLANTIYF.

The J gene is TRBJ2-1, the V gene TRBV2, with 9 bases fitting TRBD2. Germline CDR1 and CDR2: SNHLY and FYNNEI. The CDR3 runs to 14 residues. V lost 10 bases, J lost 0 bases, and 4 bases stayed unmatched. The DNA of the CDR3 is TGTGCCACCCAGCGGGAGGCCTCCTACAATGAGCAGTTCTTC. This sequence encodes CATQREASYNEQFF.

Only one count was recorded for this clonotype. This chain joins TRBV10-3 and TRBJ2-1; the match to TRBD2 covers 8 bases. V lost 8 bases and J lost 5; bases outside the gene matches: 11. In germline, CDR1 is ENHRY, CDR2 SYGVKD. The CDR3 loop spans 15 amino acids. The CDR3 bases are TGTGCCATCGCACCCAGGATAGCGGGGAACAATGAGCAGTTCTTC. Translated: CAIAPRIAGNNEQFF.

J is TRBJ2-6 and V is TRBV14, with TRBD2 identical over 7 bases. The junction had 14 bases not matched to a gene; V was cut back by 1 base and J by 2 bases. CDR3 length equals 20 residues. Germline CDR1 SGHDN, CDR2 FVKESK. CDR3 amino acids: CASSQAAIRGSTTGANVLTF. CDR3 DNA sequence: TGTGCCAGCAGCCAAGCCGCGATCCGCGGGAGTACAACTGGGGCCAACGTCCTGACTTTC. Together with reference TRBV14 and TRBJ2-6, the CDR3 gives the full variable domain: EAGVTQFPSHSVIEKGQTVTLRCDPISGHDNLYWYRRVMGKEIKFLLHFVKESKQDESGMPNNRFLAERTGGTYSTLKVQPAELEDSGVYFCASSQAAIRGSTTGANVLTFGAGSRLTVL.

J is TRBJ1-1 and V is TRBV12-3 or TRBV12-4; D is ambiguous. The CDR3 consists of 12 residues. Trimming left V 3 bases short and J 4 bases short, with 6 bases between. The CDR3 coding sequence is TGTGCCAGCAGTTTTTATGGCACTGAAGCTTTCTTT. Translation gives CASSFYGTEAFF.